A selection of T cell receptor beta chains follows, all from one sample in a study of CXCR3-negative and CXCR3-positive naive CD8 T cells. No DNA is given; TCRdb re-called the 5' RACE reads and lists each CDR3 protein once. The sample has more than 100,000 distinct CDR3 sequences; the top ten hold 0.41%. Sequences were obtained from naive CXCR3+ CD8+ T cells from blood. All receptors come from a human donor in good health. Some clones in this sample may be carry-over from other donors' samples. Each CDR3 is given with its conserved first and last residue. The order of the fields is V gene, J gene, CDR3 protein.

>TRBV4-1|TRBJ2-7
CASSQAGAPTYEQYF
>TRBV29-1|TRBJ2-5
CSVEGQLDPEVGETQYF
>TRBV11-2|TRBJ2-7
CASSPGRAFSYEQYF
>TRBV6-5|TRBJ2-1
CASSYGTVDEQFF
>TRBV20-1|TRBJ2-1
CSARVPGDGEQFF
>TRBV19|TRBJ1-1
CASSIGSRGNTEAFF
>TRBV25-1|TRBJ2-7
CASMGLAGGSSYEQYF
>TRBV12-3/TRBV12-4|TRBJ2-3
CASSSAGGTDTQYF
>TRBV15|TRBJ2-4
CATSRSPQGALDIQYF
>TRBV5-1|TRBJ1-2
CASSSPGQGIYGYTF
>TRBV29-1|TRBJ2-1
CSVEPDPYDEQFF
>TRBV6-1|TRBJ2-7
CASSEFRGVYEQYF
>TRBV20-1|TRBJ2-7
CSARDNGRASYEQYF
>TRBV28|TRBJ2-1
CASSSLGLAGLSNEQFF
>TRBV4-3|TRBJ1-1
CASSHTGGTEAFF
>TRBV11-2|TRBJ1-1
CASSLVPTEAFF
>TRBV11-2|TRBJ2-5
CASSLVSRGETQYF
>TRBV28|TRBJ1-6
CASSPGTGVSSYNSPLHF
>TRBV9|TRBJ2-1
CASSPWGQPNEQFF
>TRBV6-1|TRBJ2-2
CASSWDRRDTGELFF
>TRBV7-9|TRBJ2-1
CASSLTGLGVNEQFF
>TRBV20-1|TRBJ1-6
CSAEWRAGKSSYNSPLHF
>TRBV20-1|TRBJ1-5
CSARGGNQPQHF
>TRBV7-2|TRBJ2-7
CASSNGTSGVVEQYF
>TRBV29-1|TRBJ2-2
CSAQGAPGELFF
>TRBV7-8|TRBJ2-1
CASSLLRAPPHNEQFF
>TRBV15|TRBJ2-7
CATSRVSAQTGGLLF
>TRBV6-5|TRBJ2-2
CASSYSAGPVAELFF
>TRBV20-1|TRBJ2-3
CSARDEGPDTQYF
>TRBV28|TRBJ2-7
CASSLPLTGRNEQYF
>TRBV7-9|TRBJ2-7
CASSALTTSYEQYF
>TRBV7-8|TRBJ2-7
CASSPPAAVSYEQYF
>TRBV7-9|TRBJ2-7
CASSSEAAYEQYF
>TRBV19|TRBJ2-3
CASSIDEDTQYF
>TRBV29-1|TRBJ1-4
CSVEFAGAGEKLFF
>TRBV6-5|TRBJ1-1
CASTPRGGGDTEAFF
>TRBV4-1|TRBJ1-5
CASSQEQGSSNQPQHF
>TRBV2|TRBJ1-1
CASSEALPHLNTEAFF
>TRBV20-1|TRBJ2-7
CSASDRGPVLEQYF
>TRBV13|TRBJ1-2
CASSPGGEEDGYTF
>TRBV7-9|TRBJ2-3
CASSARRDSDTDTQYF
>TRBV29-1|TRBJ2-7
CSVDLHGNEQYF
>TRBV12-3/TRBV12-4|TRBJ2-7
CASSLSGRASGTYEQYF
>TRBV7-9|TRBJ2-1
CASSLTGGVRNEQFF
>TRBV5-6|TRBJ2-3
CASSQAGPGTDTQYF
>TRBV24-1|TRBJ1-4
CATSAGTNEKLFF
>TRBV7-8|TRBJ2-5
CASSLATGPETQYF
>TRBV4-1|TRBJ2-1
CASSQGGGNEQFF
>TRBV7-9|TRBJ2-1
CASSSEVNEQFF
>TRBV27|TRBJ2-1
CASSSTSTGAYNEQFF
>TRBV28|TRBJ2-3
CASSALAGGSTDTQYF
>TRBV4-1|TRBJ2-1
CASSQDRGESSYNEQFF
>TRBV5-1|TRBJ2-7
CASSLGGGVEQYF
>TRBV29-1|TRBJ2-7
CSVEFPSYEQYF
>TRBV5-1|TRBJ2-7
CASSLGLAGGPGEQYF
>TRBV4-1|TRBJ2-1
CASSPWTSGGEQFF
>TRBV6-5|TRBJ1-1
CASSYATNTEAFF
>TRBV5-1|TRBJ2-7
CASSWTSGSLHEQYF
>TRBV7-9|TRBJ2-5
CASSIWGDETQYF